This entry features one T cell receptor beta chain sequence. What it binds is not known. This record comes from a study of cytomegalovirus exposure and HLA in healthy donors. Regarding the study as a whole: While the bulk of TCR sequences proved rare, some public TCRs turned up in many donors.

TCRdb's copy holds only in-frame clones and misses some; the assay was immunoSEQ multiplex PCR. This table holds over 80,000 clones, around 85% found once. CDR1 SGHRS and CDR2 YFSETQ come from the germline V gene. This CDR3 has 14 amino acids. The V and J ends lost 3 bases and 2 bases, in that order; junction bases with no gene match: 2. The sequenced material came from PBMCs. This sequence was found in a man younger than 35 in good health and CMV-seropositive. The chain employs TRBV5-1 and TRBJ2-4, with 7 nucleotides matching TRBD1. The CDR3 coding sequence is TGCGCCAGCAGCTCGACAGGGACCAAAAACATTCAGTACTTC. It is translated as CASSSTGTKNIQYF.